The TCR beta chain described here comes from a study of T cell responses to AZD1222 COVID-19 vaccine. Regarding the study as a whole: As reported, nearly half of all spike-specific TCRs target variant regions that are unmutated.

In regard to this clone: Its antigen is still unknown.

The assay was immunoSEQ multiplex PCR, and TCRdb's table has in-frame clones only and misses some. The sample includes some 120,000 clones, 80% to 90% of them seen just once. The CDR3 sequence is 15 residues long. Germline V gene data show CDR1 as MRHNA and CDR2 as SNTAGT. V shed 0 bases and J shed 0 bases, with 3 bases lying between them. J is TRBJ2-6 and V is TRBV6-4; D not resolved. The sequence derives from an adult in good health. The source was peripheral blood, collected on day 0 of AZD1222 vaccination. The CDR3, as DNA: TGTGCCAGCAGTGACTCACACTCTGGGGCCAACGTCCTGACTTTC. Its translation is CASSDSHSGANVLTF.